The sequence of this T cell receptor (beta chain) was determined in a study of blood T cell repertoires in COVID-19. Profiled with immunoSEQ multiplex PCR; TCRdb holds only in-frame clones, not every one. In the table there are about 400,000 clones, 75% to 90% of which are singletons. The CDR3 runs to 17 residues. CDR1 SGHRS and CDR2 YFSETQ come from the germline V gene. The trim removed 3 bases at V and 0 bases at J, leaving 2 bases unmatched. The chain carries TRBV5-1 and TRBJ2-2; TRBD2 aligns across 13 bases. Sequenced: peripheral blood. This clonotype was sampled from a woman between 25 and 40 years old with active or convalescent COVID-19. CDR3: CASSWTSGRANTGELFF. In DNA, the CDR3 is TGCGCCAGCAGCTGGACTAGCGGGAGAGCGAACACCGGGGAGCTGTTTTTT.